Listed below are T cell receptor beta chains from one sample, sequenced in a study of T cell responses to AZD1222 COVID-19 vaccine. Sequencing used immunoSEQ multiplex PCR; TCRdb keeps in-frame clones, though not all of them. This sample has 80,000 or so clones; 92% occur once, and the top ten carry approximately 5%. The sample here was peripheral blood, taken 28 days after the second AZD1222 dose. The receptor source for this set is an adult who received the AZD1222 COVID-19 vaccine. CDR3s include the opening cysteine and the closing phenylalanine or tryptophan. D genes are given only for firm matches. The listing skips clone size in some rows; elsewhere it reads once, few, many or a size class.

j_gene: TRBJ1-2
abundance: -
v_gene: TRBV5-1
len: 13
d_gene: -
CDR3aa: CASSLAGNYGYTF
CDR3nt: TGCGCCAGCAGCTTGGCAGGGAACTATGGCTACACCTTC

j_gene: TRBJ2-2
abundance: -
v_gene: TRBV27
len: 19
d_gene: -
CDR3aa: CASSYSPDIYGVETGELFF
CDR3nt: TGTGCCAGCAGTTACTCCCCGGACATTTATGGTGTTGAAACCGGGGAGCTGTTTTTT

j_gene: TRBJ1-4
abundance: -
v_gene: TRBV10-3
len: 15
d_gene: TRBD1
CDR3aa: CAISTGTDFNEKLFF
CDR3nt: TGTGCCATCAGTACAGGGACAGACTTTAATGAAAAACTGTTTTTT

j_gene: TRBJ2-1
abundance: -
v_gene: TRBV3-1/TRBV3-2
len: 14
d_gene: -
CDR3aa: CASSLVVQGNEQFF
CDR3nt: TGTGCCAGCAGCCTAGTGGTGCAGGGCAATGAGCAGTTCTTC

j_gene: TRBJ1-6
abundance: -
v_gene: TRBV6-5
len: 13
d_gene: -
CDR3aa: CASSRSLVAPLHF
CDR3nt: TGTGCCAGCAGCCGATCTTTAGTGGCACCCCTCCACTTT

j_gene: TRBJ1-2
abundance: once
v_gene: TRBV19
len: 12
d_gene: -
CDR3aa: CASSPQGDGYTF
CDR3nt: TGTGCCAGTAGTCCACAGGGTGATGGCTACACCTTC

j_gene: TRBJ2-3
abundance: -
v_gene: TRBV28
len: 16
d_gene: TRBD2
CDR3aa: CASTLRLAGTTDTQYF
CDR3nt: TGTGCCAGCACCCTGCGGCTAGCGGGGACCACAGATACGCAGTATTTT

j_gene: TRBJ2-7
abundance: -
v_gene: TRBV27
len: 15
d_gene: -
CDR3aa: CASSLFLGQGYEQYF
CDR3nt: TGTGCCAGCAGTTTATTCCTCGGGCAGGGCTACGAGCAGTACTTC

j_gene: TRBJ2-1
abundance: -
v_gene: TRBV25-1
len: 14
d_gene: TRBD2
CDR3aa: CASSDLAGVGEQFF
CDR3nt: TGTGCCAGCAGTGACCTAGCGGGAGTTGGTGAGCAGTTCTTC

j_gene: TRBJ1-6
abundance: -
v_gene: TRBV19
len: 20
d_gene: TRBD1
CDR3aa: CASSPRGPGQGSTYNSPLHF
CDR3nt: TGTGCCAGTAGTCCCAGGGGCCCGGGACAGGGCTCGACCTATAATTCACCCCTCCACTTT

j_gene: TRBJ1-3
abundance: -
v_gene: TRBV2
len: 14
d_gene: -
CDR3aa: CASSEANAGNTIYF
CDR3nt: TGTGCCAGCAGTGAAGCTAACGCTGGAAACACCATATATTTT

j_gene: TRBJ1-1
abundance: -
v_gene: TRBV19
len: 16
d_gene: -
CDR3aa: CASSMGSGIMNTEAFF
CDR3nt: TGTGCCAGTAGTATGGGATCAGGGATCATGAACACTGAAGCTTTCTTT

j_gene: TRBJ1-1
abundance: -
v_gene: TRBV5-1
len: 15
d_gene: -
CDR3aa: CASSLDGRPNTEAFF
CDR3nt: TGCGCCAGCAGCTTGGATGGCCGACCGAACACTGAAGCTTTCTTT

j_gene: TRBJ1-2
abundance: once
v_gene: TRBV4-3
len: 13
d_gene: TRBD1
CDR3aa: CASSIDRGYGYTF
CDR3nt: TGCGCCAGCAGCATAGACAGGGGCTATGGCTACACCTTC

j_gene: TRBJ1-4
abundance: -
v_gene: TRBV4-3
len: 15
d_gene: -
CDR3aa: CASSQGGQKDEKLFF
CDR3nt: TGCGCCAGCAGCCAAGGGGGACAAAAGGATGAAAAACTGTTTTTT

j_gene: TRBJ1-4
abundance: -
v_gene: TRBV5-4
len: 16
d_gene: TRBD1
CDR3aa: CASSPGTGGFGEKLFF
CDR3nt: TGTGCCAGCAGCCCCGGGACAGGGGGCTTTGGTGAAAAACTGTTTTTT

j_gene: TRBJ2-1
abundance: -
v_gene: TRBV6-2/TRBV6-3
len: 18
d_gene: TRBD1
CDR3aa: CASSGDRGGVRSYNEQFF
CDR3nt: TGTGCCAGCAGTGGGGACAGGGGTGGCGTTCGCTCCTACAATGAGCAGTTCTTC

j_gene: TRBJ2-6
abundance: -
v_gene: TRBV7-9
len: 11
d_gene: -
CDR3aa: CAASGANVLTF
CDR3nt: TGTGCAGCCTCTGGGGCCAACGTCCTGACTTTC

j_gene: TRBJ2-7
abundance: -
v_gene: TRBV5-1
len: 15
d_gene: TRBD1
CDR3aa: CASSLVTGGTYEQYF
CDR3nt: TGCGCCAGCAGCTTGGTGACAGGGGGCACGTACGAGCAGTACTTC

j_gene: TRBJ1-1
abundance: -
v_gene: TRBV5-1
len: 16
d_gene: TRBD1
CDR3aa: CASSSARDRGPTEAFF
CDR3nt: TGCGCCAGCAGTTCAGCCCGGGACAGGGGGCCCACTGAAGCTTTCTTT

j_gene: TRBJ1-2
abundance: -
v_gene: TRBV12-3/TRBV12-4
len: 12
d_gene: TRBD1
CDR3aa: CASSTTGDGYTF
CDR3nt: TGTGCCAGCAGTACGACAGGGGATGGCTACACCTTC

j_gene: TRBJ1-2
abundance: -
v_gene: TRBV5-1
len: 15
d_gene: TRBD1
CDR3aa: CASSSRQGRGYGYTF
CDR3nt: TGCGCCAGCAGCTCCCGACAGGGGCGGGGTTATGGCTACACCTTC

j_gene: TRBJ2-5
abundance: -
v_gene: TRBV5-4
len: 14
d_gene: -
CDR3aa: CASSIWAGTQTQYF
CDR3nt: TGTGCCAGCAGCATATGGGCCGGCACCCAGACCCAGTACTTC

j_gene: TRBJ2-4
abundance: once
v_gene: TRBV7-9
len: 15
d_gene: -
CDR3aa: CASSLTKGVKNIQYF
CDR3nt: TGTGCCAGCAGCTTGACAAAGGGGGTCAAAAACATTCAGTACTTC

j_gene: TRBJ2-3
abundance: -
v_gene: TRBV5-1
len: 14
d_gene: -
CDR3aa: CASNPGISTDTQYF
CDR3nt: TGCGCCAGCAATCCCGGGATTAGCACAGATACGCAGTATTTT

j_gene: TRBJ1-1
abundance: -
v_gene: TRBV7-9
len: 15
d_gene: TRBD1
CDR3aa: CASSWMDRGLREAFF
CDR3nt: TGTGCCAGCAGCTGGATGGACAGGGGGCTTAGGGAAGCTTTCTTT

j_gene: TRBJ2-7
abundance: -
v_gene: TRBV3-1/TRBV3-2
len: 15
d_gene: -
CDR3aa: CASSQTPTSPYEQYF
CDR3nt: TGTGCCAGCAGCCAGACCCCGACTAGTCCCTACGAGCAGTACTTC

j_gene: TRBJ2-1
abundance: -
v_gene: TRBV3-1/TRBV3-2
len: 14
d_gene: -
CDR3aa: CASSQQGRYNEQFF
CDR3nt: TGTGCCAGCAGCCAACAGGGGAGATACAATGAGCAGTTCTTC

j_gene: TRBJ1-5
abundance: -
v_gene: TRBV3-1/TRBV3-2
len: 14
d_gene: -
CDR3aa: CASTKGGSNQPQHF
CDR3nt: TGTGCCAGCACCAAAGGAGGTAGCAATCAGCCCCAGCATTTT

j_gene: TRBJ2-1
abundance: once
v_gene: TRBV11-3
len: 16
d_gene: TRBD2
CDR3aa: CASSSGTSGEYNEQFF
CDR3nt: TGTGCCAGCAGCTCGGGGACTAGCGGAGAGTACAATGAGCAGTTCTTC

j_gene: TRBJ2-1
abundance: -
v_gene: TRBV4-2
len: 17
d_gene: TRBD1
CDR3aa: CASSRLPPGTGNNEQFF
CDR3nt: TGTGCCAGCAGCCGTCTACCTCCCGGGACAGGGAACAATGAGCAGTTCTTC

j_gene: TRBJ2-2
abundance: -
v_gene: TRBV9
len: 15
d_gene: -
CDR3aa: CASNVGGANTGELFF
CDR3nt: TGTGCCAGCAACGTCGGCGGTGCGAACACCGGGGAGCTGTTTTTT

j_gene: TRBJ2-1
abundance: -
v_gene: TRBV24-1
len: 13
d_gene: -
CDR3aa: CATRGDWNNEQFF
CDR3nt: TGTGCCACCAGGGGGGACTGGAACAATGAGCAGTTCTTC

j_gene: TRBJ2-1
abundance: few
v_gene: TRBV12-3/TRBV12-4
len: 12
d_gene: TRBD2
CDR3aa: CASKRDAGEQFF
CDR3nt: TGTGCCAGCAAGCGGGACGCGGGTGAGCAGTTCTTC

j_gene: TRBJ1-5
abundance: -
v_gene: TRBV28
len: 13
d_gene: -
CDR3aa: CASSLGQNQPQHF
CDR3nt: TGTGCCAGCAGTTTAGGACAAAATCAGCCCCAGCATTTT

j_gene: TRBJ2-5
abundance: -
v_gene: TRBV9
len: 14
d_gene: -
CDR3aa: CASSVSGAGETQYF
CDR3nt: TGTGCCAGCAGCGTAAGTGGAGCGGGAGAGACCCAGTACTTC